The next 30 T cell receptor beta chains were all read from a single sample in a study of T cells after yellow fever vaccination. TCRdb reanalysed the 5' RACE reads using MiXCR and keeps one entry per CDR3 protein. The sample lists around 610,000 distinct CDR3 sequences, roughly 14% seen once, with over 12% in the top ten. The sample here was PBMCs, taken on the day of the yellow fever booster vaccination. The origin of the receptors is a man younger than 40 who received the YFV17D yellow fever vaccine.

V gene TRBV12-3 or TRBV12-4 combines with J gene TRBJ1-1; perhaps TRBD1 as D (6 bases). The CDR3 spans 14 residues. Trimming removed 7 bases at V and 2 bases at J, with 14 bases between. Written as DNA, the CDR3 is TGTGCCAGCAACCCGGGACAATTAAACACTGAAGCTTTCTTT. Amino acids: CASNPGQLNTEAFF.

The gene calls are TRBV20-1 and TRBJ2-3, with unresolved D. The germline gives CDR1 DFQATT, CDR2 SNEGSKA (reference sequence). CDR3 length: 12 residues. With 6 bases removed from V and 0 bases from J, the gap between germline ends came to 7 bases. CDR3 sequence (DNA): TGCAGTGCCAGGCTTAGCACAGATACGCAGTATTTT. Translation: CSARLSTDTQYF.

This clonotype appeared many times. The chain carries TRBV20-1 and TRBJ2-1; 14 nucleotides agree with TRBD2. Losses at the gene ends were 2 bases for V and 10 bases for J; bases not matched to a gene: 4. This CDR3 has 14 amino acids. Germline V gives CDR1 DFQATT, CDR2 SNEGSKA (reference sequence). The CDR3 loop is CSARQGLAGVEQFF. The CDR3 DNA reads TGCAGTGCTAGACAGGGACTAGCGGGAGTGGAGCAGTTCTTC.

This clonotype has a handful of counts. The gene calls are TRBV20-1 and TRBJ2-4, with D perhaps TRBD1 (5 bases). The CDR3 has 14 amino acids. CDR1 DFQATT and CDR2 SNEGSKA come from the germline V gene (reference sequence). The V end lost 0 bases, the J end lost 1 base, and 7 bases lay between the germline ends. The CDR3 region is CSARDYRAKNIQYF. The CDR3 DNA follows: TGCAGTGCTAGAGACTACAGGGCCAAAAACATTCAGTACTTC.

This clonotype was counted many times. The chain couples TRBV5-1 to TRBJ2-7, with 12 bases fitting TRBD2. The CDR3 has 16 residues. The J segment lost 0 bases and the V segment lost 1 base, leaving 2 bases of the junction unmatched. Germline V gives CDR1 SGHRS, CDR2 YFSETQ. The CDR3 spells CASSLTSGRSSYEQYF. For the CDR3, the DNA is TGCGCCAGCAGCTTGACTAGCGGGAGGAGCTCCTACGAGCAGTACTTC. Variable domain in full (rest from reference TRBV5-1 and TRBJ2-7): KAGVTQTPRYLIKTRGQQVTLSCSPISGHRSVSWYQQTPGQGLQFLFEYFSETQRNKGNFPGRFSGRQFSNSRSEMNVSTLELGDSALYLCASSLTSGRSSYEQYFGPGTRLTVT.

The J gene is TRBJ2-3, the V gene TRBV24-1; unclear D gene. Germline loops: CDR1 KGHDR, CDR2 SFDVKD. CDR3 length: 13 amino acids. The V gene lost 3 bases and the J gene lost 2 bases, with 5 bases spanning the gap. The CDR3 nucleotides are TGTGCCACCAGTGATCCATCCACAGATACGCAGTATTTT. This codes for CATSDPSTDTQYF.

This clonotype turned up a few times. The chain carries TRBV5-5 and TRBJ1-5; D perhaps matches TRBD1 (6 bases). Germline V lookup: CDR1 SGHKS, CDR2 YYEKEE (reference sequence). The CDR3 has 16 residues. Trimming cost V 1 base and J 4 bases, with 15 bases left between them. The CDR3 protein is CASSLTSQGGNQPQHF. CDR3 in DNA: TGTGCCAGCAGCTTGACGTCACAGGGAGGAAATCAGCCCCAGCATTTT.

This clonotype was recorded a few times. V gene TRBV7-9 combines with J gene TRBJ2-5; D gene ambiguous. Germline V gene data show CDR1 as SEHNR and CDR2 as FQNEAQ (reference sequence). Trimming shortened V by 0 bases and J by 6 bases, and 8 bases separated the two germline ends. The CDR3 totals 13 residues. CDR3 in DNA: TGTGCCAGCAGCTTAGCGCGCGCAAAGACCCAGTACTTC. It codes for CASSLARAKTQYF.

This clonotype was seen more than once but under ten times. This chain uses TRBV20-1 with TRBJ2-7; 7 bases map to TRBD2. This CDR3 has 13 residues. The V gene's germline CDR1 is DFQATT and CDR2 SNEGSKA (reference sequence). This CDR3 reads CGALGGSPYEQYF. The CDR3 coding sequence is TGCGGAGCCTTGGGCGGGAGCCCCTACGAGCAGTACTTC.

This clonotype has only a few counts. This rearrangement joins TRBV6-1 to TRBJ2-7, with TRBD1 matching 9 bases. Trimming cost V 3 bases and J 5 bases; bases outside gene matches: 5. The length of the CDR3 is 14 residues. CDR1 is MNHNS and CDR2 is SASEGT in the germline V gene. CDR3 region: CASSDGTGLNEQYF. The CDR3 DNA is TGTGCCAGCAGTGACGGGACAGGGCTCAACGAGCAGTACTTC.

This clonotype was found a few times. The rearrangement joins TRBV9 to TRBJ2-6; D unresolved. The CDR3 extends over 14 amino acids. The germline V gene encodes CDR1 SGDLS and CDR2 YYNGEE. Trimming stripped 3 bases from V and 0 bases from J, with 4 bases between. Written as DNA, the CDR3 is TGTGCCAGCAGCGGCGGCTCTGGGGCCAACGTCCTGACTTTC. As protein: CASSGGSGANVLTF.

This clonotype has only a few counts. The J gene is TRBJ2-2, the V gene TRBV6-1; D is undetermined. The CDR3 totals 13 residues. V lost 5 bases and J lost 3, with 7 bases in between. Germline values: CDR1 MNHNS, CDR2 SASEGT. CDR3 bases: TGTGCCAGCAGTACCTTAGACACCGGGGAGCTGTTTTTT. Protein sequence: CASSTLDTGELFF.

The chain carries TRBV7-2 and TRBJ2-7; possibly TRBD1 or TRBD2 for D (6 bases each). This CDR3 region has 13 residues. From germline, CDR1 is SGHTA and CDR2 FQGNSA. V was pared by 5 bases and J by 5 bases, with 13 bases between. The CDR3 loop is CASSIHREDEQYF. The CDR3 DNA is TGTGCCAGCAGCATACACAGGGAGGACGAGCAGTACTTC. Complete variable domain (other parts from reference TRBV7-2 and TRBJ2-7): GAGVSQSPSNKVTEKGKDVELRCDPISGHTALYWYRQSLGQGLEFLIYFQGNSAPDKSGLPSDRFSAERTGGSVSTLTIQRTQQEDSAVYLCASSIHREDEQYFGPGTRLTVT.

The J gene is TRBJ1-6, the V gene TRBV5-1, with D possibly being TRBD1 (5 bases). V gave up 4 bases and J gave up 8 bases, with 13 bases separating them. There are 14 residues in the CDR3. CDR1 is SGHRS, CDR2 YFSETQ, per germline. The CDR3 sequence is CASSPGYLDSPLHF. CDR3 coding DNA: TGCGCCAGCAGCCCAGGGTATCTTGATTCACCCCTCCACTTT.

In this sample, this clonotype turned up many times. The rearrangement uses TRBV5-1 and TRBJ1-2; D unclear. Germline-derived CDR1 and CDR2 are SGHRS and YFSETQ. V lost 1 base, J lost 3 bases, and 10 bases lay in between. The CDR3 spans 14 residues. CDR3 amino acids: CASSLNPGDYGYTF. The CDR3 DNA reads TGCGCCAGCAGCTTGAACCCCGGGGACTATGGCTACACCTTC.

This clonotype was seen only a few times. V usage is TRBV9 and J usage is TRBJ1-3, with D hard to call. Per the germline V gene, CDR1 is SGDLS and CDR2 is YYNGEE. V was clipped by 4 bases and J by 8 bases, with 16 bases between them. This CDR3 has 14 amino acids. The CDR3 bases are TGTGCCAGCAGCCCTCGAGAGGTCGGGGACACCATATATTTT. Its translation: CASSPREVGDTIYF.

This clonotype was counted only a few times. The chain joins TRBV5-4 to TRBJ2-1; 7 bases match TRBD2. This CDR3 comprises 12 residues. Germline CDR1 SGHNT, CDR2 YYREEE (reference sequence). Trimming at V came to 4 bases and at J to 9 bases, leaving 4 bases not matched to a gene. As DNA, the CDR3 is TGTGCCAGCAGCAAAGGGGAGGGTGAGCAGTTCTTC. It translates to CASSKGEGEQFF. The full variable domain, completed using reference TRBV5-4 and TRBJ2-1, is ETGVTQSPTHLIKTRGQQVTLRCSSQSGHNTVSWYQQALGQGPQFIFQYYREEENGRGNFPPRFSGLQFPNYSSELNVNALELDDSALYLCASSKGEGEQFFGPGTRLTVL.

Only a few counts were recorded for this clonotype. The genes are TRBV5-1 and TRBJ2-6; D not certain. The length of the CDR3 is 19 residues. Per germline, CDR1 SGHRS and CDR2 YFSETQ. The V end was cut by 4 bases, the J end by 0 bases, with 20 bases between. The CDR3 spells CASSLRGQVPFSGANVLTF. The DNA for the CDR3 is TGCGCCAGCAGCCTCCGTGGGCAGGTCCCTTTCTCTGGGGCCAACGTCCTGACTTTC.

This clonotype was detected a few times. The CDR3 sequence is CASSESGRGYEQYF. The CDR3 nucleotides are TGTGCCAGCAGTGAATCGGGCAGGGGCTACGAGCAGTACTTC. The chain has TRBV25-1 and TRBJ2-7, with D possibly matching TRBD1 (6 bases). The CDR3 covers 14 residues. From germline, CDR1 is MGHDK and CDR2 SYGVNS. Trimming left V 1 base short and J 3 bases short, with 10 bases between.

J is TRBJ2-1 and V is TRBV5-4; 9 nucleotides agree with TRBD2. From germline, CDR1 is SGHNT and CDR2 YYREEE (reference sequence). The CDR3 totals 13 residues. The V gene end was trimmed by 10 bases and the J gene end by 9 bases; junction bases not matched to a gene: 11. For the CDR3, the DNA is TGTGCCTACTCTTTAGCGGGAGTGCCTGAGCAGTTCTTC. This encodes CAYSLAGVPEQFF.

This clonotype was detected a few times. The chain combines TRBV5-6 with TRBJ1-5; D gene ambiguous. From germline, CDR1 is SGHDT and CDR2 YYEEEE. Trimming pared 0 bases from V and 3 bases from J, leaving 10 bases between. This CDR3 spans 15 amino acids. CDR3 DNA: TGTGCCAGCAGCTTGGCCCGGCAGCCCAATCAGCCCCAGCATTTT. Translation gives CASSLARQPNQPQHF.

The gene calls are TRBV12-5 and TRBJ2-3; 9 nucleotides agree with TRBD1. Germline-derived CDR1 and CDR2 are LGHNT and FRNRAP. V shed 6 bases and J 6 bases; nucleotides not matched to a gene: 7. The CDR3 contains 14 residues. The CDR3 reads CASGKQGAGDTQYF. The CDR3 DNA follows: TGTGCTAGTGGAAAACAGGGGGCTGGGGATACGCAGTATTTT.

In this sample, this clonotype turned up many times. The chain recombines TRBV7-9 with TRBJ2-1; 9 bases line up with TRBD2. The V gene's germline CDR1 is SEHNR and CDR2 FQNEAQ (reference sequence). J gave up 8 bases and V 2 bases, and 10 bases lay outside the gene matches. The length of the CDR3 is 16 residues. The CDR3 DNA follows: TGTGCCAGCAGCTTAATGCCGGGACTAGCAATATATGAGCAGTTCTTC. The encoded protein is CASSLMPGLAIYEQFF.

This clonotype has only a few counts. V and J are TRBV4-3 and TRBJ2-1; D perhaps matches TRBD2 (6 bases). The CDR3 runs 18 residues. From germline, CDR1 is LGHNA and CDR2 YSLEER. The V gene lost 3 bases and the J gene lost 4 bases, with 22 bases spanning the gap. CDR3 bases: TGCGCCAGCAGCCAGAGGCCCGGGGACTTGAAAACTTACAATGAGCAGTTCTTC. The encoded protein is CASSQRPGDLKTYNEQFF.

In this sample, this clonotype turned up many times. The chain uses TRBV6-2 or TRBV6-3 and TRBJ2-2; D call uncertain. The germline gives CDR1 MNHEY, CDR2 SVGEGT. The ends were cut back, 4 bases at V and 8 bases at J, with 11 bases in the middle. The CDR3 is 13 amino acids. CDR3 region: CASSLFGSGELFF. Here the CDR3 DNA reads TGTGCCAGCAGTTTGTTTGGCTCGGGGGAGCTGTTTTTT.

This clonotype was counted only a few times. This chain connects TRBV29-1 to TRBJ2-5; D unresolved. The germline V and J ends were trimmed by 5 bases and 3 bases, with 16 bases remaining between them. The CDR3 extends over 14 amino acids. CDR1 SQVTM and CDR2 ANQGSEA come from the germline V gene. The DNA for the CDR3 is TGCAGCGTTCTAACCCTTGGGGAAAAAGAGACCCAGTACTTC. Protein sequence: CSVLTLGEKETQYF.

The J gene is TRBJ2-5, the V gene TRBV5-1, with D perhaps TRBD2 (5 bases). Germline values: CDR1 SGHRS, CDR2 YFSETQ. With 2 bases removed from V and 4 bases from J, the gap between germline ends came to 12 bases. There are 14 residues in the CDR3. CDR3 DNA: TGCGCCAGCAGCTTTTCCGACTACGTAGAGACCCAGTACTTC. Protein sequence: CASSFSDYVETQYF.

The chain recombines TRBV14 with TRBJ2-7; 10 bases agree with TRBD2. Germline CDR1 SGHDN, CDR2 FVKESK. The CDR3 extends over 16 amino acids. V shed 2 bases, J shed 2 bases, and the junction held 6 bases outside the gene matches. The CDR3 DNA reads TGTGCCAGCAGCCAAAAAGGAGGACTAGCGGCCTACGAGCAGTACTTC. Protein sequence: CASSQKGGLAAYEQYF.

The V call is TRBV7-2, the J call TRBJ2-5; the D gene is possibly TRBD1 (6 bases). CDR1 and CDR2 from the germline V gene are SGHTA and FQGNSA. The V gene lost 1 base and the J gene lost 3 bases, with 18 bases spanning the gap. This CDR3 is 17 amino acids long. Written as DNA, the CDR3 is TGTGCCAGCAGCTTAGGAACCCGGACAGTGATTAAAGAGACCCAGTACTTC. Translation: CASSLGTRTVIKETQYF.

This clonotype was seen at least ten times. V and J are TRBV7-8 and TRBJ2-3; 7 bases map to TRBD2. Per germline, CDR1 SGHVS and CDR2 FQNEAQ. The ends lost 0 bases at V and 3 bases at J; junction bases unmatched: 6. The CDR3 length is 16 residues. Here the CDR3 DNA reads TGTGCCAGCAGCTTAGCTCTGGGAGGGTCAACAGATACGCAGTATTTT. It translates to CASSLALGGSTDTQYF.